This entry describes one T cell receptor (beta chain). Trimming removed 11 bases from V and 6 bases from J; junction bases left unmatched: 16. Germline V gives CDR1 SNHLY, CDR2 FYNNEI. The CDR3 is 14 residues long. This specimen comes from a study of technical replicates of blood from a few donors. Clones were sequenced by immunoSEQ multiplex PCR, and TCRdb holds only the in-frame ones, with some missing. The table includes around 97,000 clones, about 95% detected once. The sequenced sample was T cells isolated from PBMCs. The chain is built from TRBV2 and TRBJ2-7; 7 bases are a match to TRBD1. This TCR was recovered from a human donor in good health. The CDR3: CAAQGVQRNGEQYF. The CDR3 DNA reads TGTGCCGCGCAGGGGGTACAGCGGAACGGCGAGCAGTACTTC.